A selection of T cell receptor beta chains follows, all from one sample in a study of identical twins. TCRdb re-called the 5' RACE reads through MiXCR, storing one row per CDR3 protein. The profile shows 350,000 to 450,000 distinct CDR3 sequences, roughly 18% of them singletons. The sequencing input was naive T cells sorted from blood. These receptors were obtained from a man aged 50 to 60 in good health. Both conserved end residues are part of each CDR3. Fields, in order: CDR3 protein, CDR3 DNA, D gene, clone size, J gene, V gene. A D gene is named only where the DNA matches it firmly. A clone size is listed for some rows: how often the clone was seen (once, few, many), or a class if it is expanded.

CDR3: CASSFGGQYTDTQYF; DNA: TGTGCCAGCAGTTTCGGGGGCCAATACACAGATACGCAGTATTTT; D: .; size: .; J: TRBJ2-3; V: TRBV12-3/TRBV12-4
CDR3: CASSFSRGANTGELFF; DNA: TGTGCCAGCAGCTTTTCTAGAGGGGCTAACACCGGGGAGCTGTTTTTT; D: .; size: .; J: TRBJ2-2; V: TRBV5-4
CDR3: CASRKPGQGANEQFF; DNA: TGTGCCAGCAGAAAACCGGGACAGGGGGCCAATGAGCAGTTCTTC; D: TRBD1; size: .; J: TRBJ2-1; V: TRBV28
CDR3: CATSRSTGGLYNEQFF; DNA: TGTGCCACCAGCAGATCCACAGGGGGCCTCTACAATGAGCAGTTCTTC; D: TRBD1; size: .; J: TRBJ2-1; V: TRBV15
CDR3: CASSLLGQSQYQETQYF; DNA: TGTGCCAGCAGTTTATTGGGACAGAGTCAGTACCAAGAGACCCAGTACTTC; D: TRBD1; size: few; J: TRBJ2-5; V: TRBV27
CDR3: CASSSDSDNEQFF; DNA: TGTGCCAGCAGCTCCGACAGTGACAATGAGCAGTTCTTC; D: .; size: .; J: TRBJ2-1; V: TRBV5-4
CDR3: CASSQRQEHTEAFF; DNA: TGTGCCAGCAGCCAACGACAGGAACACACTGAAGCTTTCTTT; D: .; size: many; J: TRBJ1-1; V: TRBV3-1
CDR3: CSARASGGASYNEQFF; DNA: TGCAGTGCTAGAGCTAGCGGGGGGGCCTCCTACAATGAGCAGTTCTTC; D: TRBD2; size: .; J: TRBJ2-1; V: TRBV20-1
CDR3: CASSFDGTGGYNEQFF; DNA: TGTGCCAGCAGCTTTGACGGCACGGGGGGTTACAATGAGCAGTTCTTC; D: TRBD2; size: many; J: TRBJ2-1; V: TRBV5-5
CDR3: CSARDNNQPQHF; DNA: TGCAGTGCTAGAGACAACAATCAGCCCCAGCATTTT; D: .; size: few; J: TRBJ1-5; V: TRBV20-1
CDR3: CASSLTQGSSYEQYF; DNA: TGTGCCAGCAGCCTAACACAGGGTAGCTCCTACGAGCAGTACTTC; D: .; size: many; J: TRBJ2-7; V: TRBV7-9
CDR3: CASSNPRGSYEQYF; DNA: TGCGCCAGCAGCAACCCCCGGGGCTCCTACGAGCAGTACTTC; D: .; size: medium-sized; J: TRBJ2-7; V: TRBV5-1
CDR3: CSVEDRLGGGGRDEQYF; DNA: TGCAGCGTTGAAGACAGACTCGGCGGCGGGGGTAGGGACGAGCAGTACTTC; D: TRBD2; size: few; J: TRBJ2-7; V: TRBV29-1
CDR3: CSARGEGARETQYF; DNA: TGCAGTGCTAGAGGGGAGGGGGCGAGGGAGACCCAGTACTTC; D: .; size: many; J: TRBJ2-5; V: TRBV20-1
CDR3: CASSLLVANTGELFF; DNA: TGTGCCAGCAGTTTACTAGTAGCGAACACCGGGGAGCTGTTTTTT; D: .; size: .; J: TRBJ2-2; V: TRBV27
CDR3: CASSVGGERAQPQHF; DNA: TGTGCCAGCAGCGTAGGAGGGGAGCGCGCTCAGCCCCAGCATTTT; D: .; size: few; J: TRBJ1-5; V: TRBV9
CDR3: CASSRPPGRLSAYSNQPQHF; DNA: TGTGCCAGTAGTAGGCCGCCTGGCAGATTATCGGCTTATAGCAATCAGCCCCAGCATTTT; D: .; size: many; J: TRBJ1-5; V: TRBV19
CDR3: CASSEAGPSYNEQFF; DNA: TGTGCCAGCAGCGAGGCGGGACCTTCCTACAATGAGCAGTTCTTC; D: .; size: .; J: TRBJ2-1; V: TRBV9
CDR3: CASSQSTNEKLFF; DNA: TGTGCCAGCAGCCAATCAACTAATGAAAAACTGTTTTTT; D: .; size: many; J: TRBJ1-4; V: TRBV4-2
CDR3: CASSFDPAVNTEAFF; DNA: TGCGCCAGCAGCTTTGACCCCGCAGTGAACACTGAAGCTTTCTTT; D: .; size: .; J: TRBJ1-1; V: TRBV5-1
CDR3: CVNGGGYTGELFF; DNA: TGTGTAAACGGAGGGGGATACACCGGGGAGCTGTTTTTT; D: .; size: many; J: TRBJ2-2; V: TRBV12-3/TRBV12-4
CDR3: CASGTLQETQYF; DNA: TGTGCCAGCGGGACCTTGCAAGAGACCCAGTACTTC; D: .; size: .; J: TRBJ2-5; V: TRBV2
CDR3: CASSQEDRGQETQYF; DNA: TGCGCCAGCAGCCAAGAAGACAGGGGCCAAGAGACCCAGTACTTC; D: TRBD1; size: many; J: TRBJ2-5; V: TRBV4-1
CDR3: CASSAKRDLAKNIQYF; DNA: TGTGCCAGCAGCGCTAAGCGGGACCTAGCCAAAAACATTCAGTACTTC; D: TRBD2; size: .; J: TRBJ2-4; V: TRBV7-8
CDR3: CASSLETGGLDEQYF; DNA: TGCGCCAGCAGCTTGGAGACAGGGGGGTTGGACGAGCAGTACTTC; D: TRBD1; size: few; J: TRBJ2-7; V: TRBV5-1
CDR3: CSARDVAGALDTQYF; DNA: TGCAGTGCTAGGGATGTAGCGGGTGCCCTGGATACGCAGTATTTT; D: TRBD2; size: .; J: TRBJ2-3; V: TRBV20-1
CDR3: CASRTTETSNQPQHF; DNA: TGTGCCAGTAGGACAACAGAAACAAGCAATCAGCCCCAGCATTTT; D: .; size: many; J: TRBJ1-5; V: TRBV19
CDR3: CASRSPGTGKSAEAFF; DNA: TGTGCCAGCAGGAGTCCCGGGACAGGGAAGTCGGCTGAAGCTTTCTTT; D: TRBD1; size: .; J: TRBJ1-1; V: TRBV6-1
CDR3: CASSLGPRPSTDTQYF; DNA: TGTGCCAGCAGCTTAGGCCCCAGACCAAGCACAGATACGCAGTATTTT; D: .; size: .; J: TRBJ2-3; V: TRBV7-2
CDR3: CSATNPMEAEEKLFF; DNA: TGCAGTGCTACTAACCCAATGGAGGCGGAGGAAAAACTGTTTTTT; D: .; size: few; J: TRBJ1-4; V: TRBV20-1
CDR3: CSAGRPGTGERNEQFF; DNA: TGCAGTGCTGGACGACCCGGGACAGGGGAGCGAAATGAGCAGTTCTTC; D: TRBD1; size: many; J: TRBJ2-1; V: TRBV20-1
CDR3: CASSWTSGGYNEQFF; DNA: TGTGCCAGCAGCTGGACTAGCGGGGGGTATAATGAGCAGTTCTTC; D: TRBD2; size: many; J: TRBJ2-1; V: TRBV11-2
CDR3: CASSHGPYEQYF; DNA: TGTGCCAGCAGCCACGGCCCCTACGAGCAGTACTTC; D: .; size: many; J: TRBJ2-7; V: TRBV3-1
CDR3: CASSSQSSNQPQLF; DNA: TGTGCCAGTAGTAGTCAAAGTAGCAATCAGCCCCAGCTTTTT; D: .; size: .; J: TRBJ1-5; V: TRBV19
CDR3: CASQTGPLRSPLHF; DNA: TGTGCCAGCCAGACAGGGCCTTTACGTTCACCCCTCCACTTT; D: TRBD1; size: few; J: TRBJ1-6; V: TRBV6-1
CDR3: CASRPGQGVPGELFF; DNA: TGTGCCAGCAGGCCGGGACAGGGGGTACCCGGGGAGCTGTTTTTT; D: TRBD1; size: once; J: TRBJ2-2; V: TRBV28
CDR3: CVSSLGGLNYGYTF; DNA: TGTGTCAGCAGCTTAGGGGGGCTTAACTATGGCTACACCTTC; D: .; size: .; J: TRBJ1-2; V: TRBV7-6
CDR3: CATYKNRGSEAFF; DNA: TGTGCCACCTACAAAAACAGGGGTTCTGAAGCTTTCTTT; D: TRBD1; size: .; J: TRBJ1-1; V: TRBV6-1
CDR3: CASLAGPDGYTF; DNA: TGTGCCAGCTTAGCAGGTCCGGATGGCTACACCTTC; D: .; size: many; J: TRBJ1-2; V: TRBV6-5
CDR3: CASSQAIRDSYNEQFF; DNA: TGCGCCAGCAGCCAGGCAATACGGGACTCCTACAATGAGCAGTTCTTC; D: .; size: .; J: TRBJ2-1; V: TRBV4-3
CDR3: CASSLNGQLNTEAFF; DNA: TGTGCCAGCAGCTTAAATGGACAACTGAACACTGAAGCTTTCTTT; D: .; size: many; J: TRBJ1-1; V: TRBV11-2
CDR3: CASSLWEATGELFF; DNA: TGTGCCAGCAGCTTATGGGAGGCCACCGGGGAGCTGTTTTTT; D: .; size: few; J: TRBJ2-2; V: TRBV7-3
CDR3: CASSSSLEPYEQYF; DNA: TGCGCCAGCAGCTCCTCACTAGAACCATACGAGCAGTACTTC; D: .; size: many; J: TRBJ2-7; V: TRBV5-1
CDR3: CASRGDRAYGYTF; DNA: TGTGCCAGCAGAGGGGACAGAGCGTATGGCTACACCTTC; D: TRBD1; size: few; J: TRBJ1-2; V: TRBV7-9
CDR3: CASSSTGPGELFF; DNA: TGCGCCAGCAGTTCAACAGGGCCCGGGGAGCTGTTTTTT; D: .; size: many; J: TRBJ2-2; V: TRBV10-1
CDR3: CASSYSRLADSYEQYF; DNA: TGTGCCAGCAGTTACTCTAGACTAGCGGACTCCTACGAGCAGTACTTC; D: TRBD2; size: many; J: TRBJ2-7; V: TRBV6-5
CDR3: CSARQGGSTGELFF; DNA: TGCAGTGCTAGACAGGGAGGGAGCACCGGGGAGCTGTTTTTT; D: TRBD2; size: .; J: TRBJ2-2; V: TRBV20-1